These T cell receptor beta chains were read from a single sample in a study of blood T cell repertoires in COVID-19. Repertoires were generated with immunoSEQ multiplex PCR, while TCRdb's copy carries only in-frame clones and drops some. The sample yields a few hundred thousand clones, over 75% seen once. Sequencing was done on a sample of peripheral blood. Source of these receptors: a woman in her 70s with COVID-19, enrolled during active disease. Each CDR3 is given without its conserved first and last residue. D genes are given only for firm matches.

TRBV6-5	TRBD1	ASSSRDRTYEQY
TRBV30	NA	AWKGATNEKLF
TRBV9	TRBD2	ASSPRLSGRPYEQY
TRBV24-1	NA	ATEGEVNEQF
TRBV29-1	TRBD1	SAIGQGLDEQY
TRBV28	TRBD2	ASGTSGRYEQY
TRBV5-1	NA	ASSLAGVYGTDTQY
TRBV11-2	NA	ASSLLSGTSTDTQY
TRBV18	TRBD2	ASSSGTSGSFNYEQY
TRBV6-5	NA	ASSYSGGVNEKLF
TRBV6-5	TRBD2	ASRRASGIGELF
TRBV7-8	TRBD1	ASSGPGGQPQH
TRBV5-1	TRBD2	ASSLAGSSGAQDTQY
TRBV6-6	NA	ASSYQGSTNEKLF
TRBV10-3	TRBD1	AISRTGANTGELF
TRBV7-9	TRBD1	ASSLDRGQETQY
TRBV6-4	NA	ATSPDYADYGYT
TRBV6-2/TRBV6-3	NA	ASSTLINLNEQF
TRBV3-1/TRBV3-2	NA	ASSLARAYNEQF
TRBV18	NA	ASSPSEGQF
TRBV7-9	TRBD1	ASSLGTGGYDYGYT
TRBV6-5	NA	ASRFDRYPSYEQY
TRBV2	NA	ASSADWGSEQY
TRBV19	NA	ASSIDTGNSYNEQF
TRBV28	NA	ASSSGNQPQH
TRBV11-2	NA	ASSFNHYLTGKAGNTIY
TRBV5-1	TRBD1	ASSKQGALEKLF
TRBV19	NA	ASSGQGIGTQY